One sample yielded the 28 T cell receptor beta chains listed below, sequenced in a study of T cell responses to AZD1222 COVID-19 vaccine. TCRdb's copy holds only in-frame clones and misses some; the assay was immunoSEQ multiplex PCR. The sample includes more than 100,000 clones, approximately 91% seen only once; the top ten take roughly 2.4%. This sample comprised peripheral blood, obtained on day 0 of AZD1222 vaccination. Receptor source: an adult in good health.

The chain employs TRBV6-5 and TRBJ2-7; 10 positions agree with TRBD2. V lost 2 bases, J lost 5 bases, and 9 bases stayed unmatched. The CDR3 totals 16 residues. In germline, CDR1 is MNHEY, CDR2 SVGAGI. CDR3 in amino acids: CASSYRSSGGGHEQYF. CDR3 coding DNA: TGTGCCAGCAGTTACCGGTCTAGCGGGGGAGGGCACGAGCAGTACTTC.

This chain joins TRBV30 and TRBJ1-1, with D hard to call. V was clipped by 1 base and J by 7 bases, with 13 bases between them. The CDR3 length is 13 residues. Germline CDR1 is GTSNPN and CDR2 is SVGIG (reference sequence). The CDR3 bases are TGTGCCTGGAGTGCAGAGACCGCGCTTGAAGCTTTCTTT. This codes for CAWSAETALEAFF.

The gene calls are TRBV29-1 and TRBJ2-7; 7 bases are a match to TRBD1. This CDR3 has 11 amino acids. After removal of 8 bases from V and 3 bases from J, the junction contained 4 bases not matched to a gene. The germline CDR1 and CDR2 sequences are SQVTM and ANQGSEA. CDR3 amino acids: CSRRTGYEQYF. DNA of the CDR3: TGCAGCCGGCGGACAGGCTACGAGCAGTACTTC.

The chain couples TRBV11-2 to TRBJ2-2; 8 nucleotides line up with TRBD1. This CDR3 comprises 16 residues. CDR1 SGHAT and CDR2 FQNNGV come from the germline V gene. With 5 bases clipped from V and 5 bases from J, the junction kept 10 bases outside the gene matches. Here the CDR3 reads CASSPLRTGRTGELFF. The DNA for the CDR3 is TGTGCCAGCAGCCCCCTTCGGACAGGGAGGACCGGGGAGCTGTTTTTT.

The rearrangement uses TRBV27 and TRBJ2-3; D remains ambiguous. CDR3 length: 17 residues. Germline V gene lookup returns CDR1 MNHEY and CDR2 SMNVEV (reference sequence). Trimming stripped 6 bases from V and 2 bases from J, with 21 bases between. Written as DNA, the CDR3 is TGTGCCAGCAGCCTCCTTTTGGGGTCCTATACCACAGATACGCAGTATTTT. Translating it yields CASSLLLGSYTTDTQYF.

The gene calls are TRBV5-1 and TRBJ2-1, with a tentative D call TRBD1 (5 bases). The germline V gene has CDR1 SGHRS and CDR2 YFSETQ. The V end lost 6 bases, the J end lost 1 base, and 11 bases lay between the germline ends. This CDR3 is 14 amino acids long. DNA of the CDR3: TGCGCCAGCAACTCAGGGATATCCTACAATGAGCAGTTCTTC. It is translated as CASNSGISYNEQFF.

The chain has TRBV6-6 and TRBJ1-2; D is ambiguous. Trimming took off 6 bases at V and 2 bases at J, with 10 bases between the two ends. The CDR3 extends over 13 amino acids. In germline, CDR1 is MNHNY, CDR2 SVGAGI (reference sequence). The CDR3, as DNA: TGTGCCAGCAGGCGGACGGTAAACTATGGCTACACCTTC. Protein product: CASRRTVNYGYTF.

The rearrangement joins TRBV6-1 to TRBJ1-2; the D gene is possibly TRBD1 (6 bases). The CDR3 is 13 residues long. V was cut by 1 base and J by 7 bases, with 10 bases left in between. The germline CDR1 and CDR2 sequences are MNHNS and SASEGT. Here the CDR3 DNA reads TGTGCCAGCAGTGAAGGAAGGGGGGCTGGCTACACCTTC. Translated, it gives CASSEGRGAGYTF.

This sequence joins TRBV29-1 and TRBJ2-2; maybe TRBD1 (8 bases). CDR3 size: 14 residues. The ends were cut back, 4 bases at V and 3 bases at J, with 12 bases in the middle. CDR1 is SQVTM and CDR2 is ANQGSEA in the germline V gene. The CDR3 DNA reads as TGCAGCGTTGGGACAGGGAGGGACACCGGGGAGCTGTTTTTT. It codes for CSVGTGRDTGELFF.

The chain combines TRBV29-1 with TRBJ2-3, with D unresolved. V lost 8 bases to trimming and J lost 4 bases, with 10 bases between them. The CDR3 consists of 11 residues. Germline V CDR1 and CDR2: SQVTM, ANQGSEA. The CDR3 loop reads CSLREADTQYF. The CDR3 nucleotides are TGCAGCCTTAGAGAGGCAGATACGCAGTATTTT.

The CDR3 DNA is TGTGCCAGCAGCCTAGGGACAGTGGGGGAAAAACTGTTTTTT. Translating it yields CASSLGTVGEKLFF. The chain has TRBV3-1 (or the pseudogene TRBV3-2) and TRBJ1-4; TRBD1 matches at 7 bases. Germline-derived CDR1 and CDR2 are LGHDT and YNNKEL (reference sequence). This CDR3 comprises 14 residues. The J segment lost 8 bases and the V segment lost 4 bases, leaving 7 bases of the junction unmatched.

V usage is TRBV3-1 (or the pseudogene TRBV3-2) and J usage is TRBJ1-3, with TRBD1 identical over 7 bases. CDR3 length equals 15 residues. The J segment lost 5 bases and the V segment lost 1 base, leaving 5 bases of the junction unmatched. The germline gives CDR1 LGHDT, CDR2 YNNKEL (reference sequence). In nucleotides, the CDR3 is TGTGCCAGCAGCCAAGGACAGGGCGTTCGAAACACCATATATTTT. The encoded protein is CASSQGQGVRNTIYF.

The chain has TRBV19 and TRBJ2-6; possibly TRBD2 for D (5 bases). There are 18 residues in the CDR3. Trimming left V 7 bases short and J 3 bases short, with 22 bases between. Germline lookup yields CDR1 LNHDA and CDR2 SQIVND (reference sequence). The CDR3, as DNA: TGTGCCAGTAAAGGAAGGACTCCTCAGAAAAGTGGGGCCAACGTCCTGACTTTC. As protein: CASKGRTPQKSGANVLTF.

This chain connects TRBV11-2 to TRBJ1-2, with 7 bases lining up with TRBD1. This CDR3 is built from 13 residues. With 5 bases clipped from V and 5 bases from J, the junction kept 5 bases outside the gene matches. Germline CDR1 SGHAT, CDR2 FQNNGV. CDR3 sequence (DNA): TGTGCCAGCAGCCTTGACAGGGAGTATGGCTACACCTTC. Translating gives CASSLDREYGYTF.

V usage is TRBV2 and J usage is TRBJ1-5; no firm D call. This CDR3 comprises 13 residues. Trimming cost V 5 bases and J 7 bases, with 12 bases left between them. From germline, CDR1 is SNHLY and CDR2 FYNNEI. The CDR3: CASSPEVRQPQHF. In DNA, the CDR3 is TGTGCCAGCAGTCCAGAGGTTCGGCAGCCCCAGCATTTT.

This chain joins TRBV28 and TRBJ1-1; D not certain. Trimming removed 5 bases at V and 0 bases at J, with 4 bases between. Germline CDR1 MDHEN, CDR2 SYDVKM. The CDR3 covers 12 residues. CDR3 sequence: CASSPMNTEAFF. The CDR3 coding sequence is TGTGCCAGCAGTCCGATGAACACTGAAGCTTTCTTT.

The chain is built from TRBV30 and TRBJ1-1, with a tentative D call TRBD1 (6 bases). The germline gives CDR1 GTSNPN, CDR2 SVGIG (reference sequence). V gave up 4 bases and J gave up 0 bases, with 9 bases separating them. This CDR3 region has 13 residues. DNA for the CDR3: TGTGCCTGGAAAGGACAGATGAACACTGAAGCTTTCTTT. Protein product: CAWKGQMNTEAFF.

CDR3 nucleotides: TGTGCCAGCAGTTTACGGGACCCTACCATAGGGACGCAGTATTTT. This codes for CASSLRDPTIGTQYF. V usage is TRBV27 and J usage is TRBJ2-3, with D perhaps given as TRBD1 or TRBD2 (5 bases each). V shed 2 bases and J shed 9 bases, with 18 bases lying between them. Germline CDR1 is MNHEY and CDR2 is SMNVEV (reference sequence). This CDR3 is built from 15 residues.

The CDR3 spells CASSVLQIYGYTF. The CDR3 region has the DNA TGTGCCAGCAGTGTGTTACAAATCTATGGCTACACCTTC. The chain links TRBV2 to TRBJ1-2; D gene unclear. Trimming removed 4 bases from V and 4 bases from J, with 10 bases in between. This CDR3 has 13 residues. Looked up from germline, CDR1 is SNHLY and CDR2 is FYNNEI.

The chain links TRBV7-3 to TRBJ2-7; D gene unclear. Trimming pared 2 bases from V and 5 bases from J, leaving 16 bases between. The germline gives CDR1 SGHTA, CDR2 FQGTGA. This CDR3 spans 15 amino acids. The CDR3: CASSLGGPPHHEQYF. For the CDR3, the DNA is TGTGCCAGCAGCTTAGGTGGTCCACCGCACCACGAGCAGTACTTC.

This sequence joins TRBV6-5 and TRBJ2-7; D is unclear. Deletions cut 2 bases from V and 3 bases from J, with 14 bases between. Germline V lookup: CDR1 MNHEY, CDR2 SVGAGI. CDR3 length equals 15 residues. CDR3 protein: CASSYADRGSYEQYF. CDR3 sequence (DNA): TGTGCCAGCAGTTACGCAGACCGAGGAAGCTACGAGCAGTACTTC.

The rearrangement joins TRBV20-1 to TRBJ1-2, with TRBD1 as a possible D gene (6 bases). V lost 3 bases to trimming and J lost 4 bases, with 12 bases between them. Germline CDR1 reads DFQATT; CDR2 reads SNEGSKA (reference sequence). The CDR3 runs 13 residues. In DNA, the CDR3 is TGCAGTGCTAGTCCGGGGGCTGGCTATGGCTACACCTTC. Translated, it gives CSASPGAGYGYTF.

The chain links TRBV27 to TRBJ2-7; no definite D call. Germline V gives CDR1 MNHEY, CDR2 SMNVEV (reference sequence). Between the trimmed V and J ends, which lost 5 bases and 6 bases, there was a span of 14 bases. This CDR3 is built from 13 residues. The CDR3 region has the DNA TGTGCCAGCAGTGACCTGACCGGCCTCGAGCAGTACTTC. It is translated as CASSDLTGLEQYF.

CDR3 in DNA: TGCAGCGTTGTAGGGCAGGGATACCCCTCTTCCTACGAGCAGTACTTC. It yields the protein CSVVGQGYPSSYEQYF. J is TRBJ2-7 and V is TRBV29-1, with D tentatively TRBD1 (5 bases). V shed 4 bases and J shed 1 base, with 20 bases lying between them. The CDR3 spans 16 residues. The germline gives CDR1 SQVTM, CDR2 ANQGSEA.

This rearrangement joins TRBV10-3 to TRBJ2-7; D might be TRBD2 (6 bases). This CDR3 region has 13 residues. The ends were cut back, 9 bases at V and 3 bases at J, with 15 bases in the middle. From germline, CDR1 is ENHRY and CDR2 SYGVKD. The CDR3 sequence: CAMGPGDNYEQYF. The CDR3 DNA reads as TGTGCCATGGGGCCGGGAGACAACTACGAGCAGTACTTC.

The chain employs TRBV7-8 and TRBJ2-1; D is uncertain. The germline V and J ends were trimmed by 5 bases and 6 bases, with 14 bases remaining between them. The CDR3 is made up of 14 amino acids. From germline, CDR1 is SGHVS and CDR2 FQNEAQ. This CDR3 is CASSPVGPANEQFF. Written as DNA, the CDR3 is TGTGCCAGCAGCCCGGTAGGGCCGGCCAATGAGCAGTTCTTC.

This chain connects TRBV30 to TRBJ2-1; D not certain. Trimming left V 0 bases short and J 12 bases short, with 9 bases between. The germline V gene has CDR1 GTSNPN and CDR2 SVGIG (reference sequence). The CDR3 extends over 11 amino acids. In nucleotides, the CDR3 is TGTGCCTGGAGTGTCCGGCTCCCGCAGTTCTTC. Residues: CAWSVRLPQFF.

The rearrangement uses TRBV18 and TRBJ2-3, with D maybe TRBD2 (6 bases). Germline assignment: CDR1 KGHSH and CDR2 LQKENI. The ends were cut back, 0 bases at V and 5 bases at J, with 6 bases in the middle. There are 13 residues in the CDR3. The CDR3 DNA follows: TGTGCCAGCTCACCACCGGGGGGAGATACGCAGTATTTT. This gives the protein CASSPPGGDTQYF.